This T cell receptor beta chain was recovered during a study of T cells in Graves' hyperthyroidism and ophthalmopathy. Concerning this clonotype itself: No antigen is known for it.

The CDR3 spans 16 residues. Germline CDR1 and CDR2: SGHAT and FQNNGV. Trimming took 5 bases from V and 0 from J; bases not matched to a gene: 5. Duration under 3 months, a NOSPECS grade of at least 4, and a Clinical Activity Score of at least 3 characterized the ophthalmopathy patients. Exclusions: uncontrolled infection, other autoimmune disease, pregnancy, lactation. General observations from the study: Most clonotypes that expanded in the thyroid above 0.001 also showed up in blood. The model anticipated ophthalmopathy a median about six months pre-onset.

Amplified regions were TCR beta CDR3 sequences from RNA transcripts. TCR CDR3 underwent first-round RT-PCR with the HTBI primer set. One entry per CDR3 protein results from TCRdb running MiXCR on the multiplex PCR reads. The data hold approximately 300,000 distinct CDR3 sequences, with over 15% observed a single time. The sequence derives from an older woman with Graves' ophthalmopathy. The rearrangement uses TRBV11-2 and TRBJ1-4; 8 bases fit TRBD1. Sequencing input: blood. CDR3 sequence: CASSIPGQATNEKLFF. The CDR3 DNA sequence: TGTGCCAGCAGCATACCGGGACAGGCAACTAATGAAAAACTGTTTTTT.